This T cell receptor beta chain appears in the sequencing data of a study of shared clonotypes between healthy human individuals. Whole-study context: The cohort had a couple of women and a few men, ages 18 to 49. Whole-study results and caveats: Non-shared clonotypes displayed generation probabilities falling below those of clonotypes present in all four donors. As a rule, naive subsets had a larger estimated richness than memory subsets.

Every donor, a Caucasian adult, lived in Nashville, Tennessee. Trimming at V came to 5 bases and at J to 2 bases, leaving 4 bases not matched to a gene. CDR1 is SEHNR and CDR2 is FQNEAQ in the germline V gene (reference sequence). CDR3 length equals 14 residues. Assay: immunoSEQ multiplex PCR; the TCRdb copy retains only in-frame clones and omits some. The sample lists under 120,000 clones, 67% occurring once. Comment on this clone: Its antigen remains unknown.

This receptor was obtained from a woman aged 30 to 39 in good health. The chain carries TRBV7-9 and TRBJ2-5; 8 nucleotides align to TRBD2. Sequenced: memory CD8+ T cells sorted from blood. Documented subset: CD45RO+ cells pooled with CCR7-negative TemRA cells. The chain's CDR3 is CASSRLARQETQYF. The CDR3 DNA reads TGTGCCAGCAGCAGACTAGCGAGACAAGAGACCCAGTACTTC.